These 16 T cell receptor beta chains were all obtained from the same sample, sequenced in a study of identical twins. TCRdb reanalysed the 5' RACE reads using MiXCR and keeps one entry per CDR3 protein. The sample records roughly 710,000 distinct CDR3 sequences, 6.1% being singletons. The source material was naive T cells sorted from blood. The receptors derive from a man aged 18-30 years in good health.

This clonotype was seen more than once but under ten times. This sequence joins TRBV7-9 and TRBJ1-5; a weak D match, TRBD1 (5 bases). Germline V gene lookup returns CDR1 SEHNR and CDR2 FQNEAQ (reference sequence). This CDR3 is 17 amino acids long. The ends were cut back, 5 bases at V and 0 bases at J, with 17 bases in the middle. The CDR3: CASSTQTGTVSNQPQHF. In DNA form, the CDR3 reads TGTGCCAGCAGCACGCAAACTGGGACGGTTAGCAATCAGCCCCAGCATTTT.

This clonotype has just a few counts. This CDR3 is CASRMGIYEQYF. The CDR3 DNA reads TGTGCCAGTCGAATGGGGATCTACGAGCAGTACTTC. The rearrangement links TRBV28 to TRBJ2-7; no clear D gene. Trimming took 9 bases from V and 3 from J, leaving 12 bases between them. This CDR3 has 12 amino acids. Looked up from germline, CDR1 is MDHEN and CDR2 is SYDVKM.

V usage is TRBV6-5 and J usage is TRBJ2-7; tentative D call: TRBD1 (6 bases). The CDR3 runs to 14 residues. V was trimmed by 2 bases and J by 3 bases, leaving 11 bases between them. From germline, CDR1 is MNHEY and CDR2 SVGAGI. The CDR3 protein is CASSYPGQLYEQYF. The CDR3 DNA reads as TGTGCCAGCAGTTACCCCGGACAGCTCTACGAGCAGTACTTC.

This clonotype occurred many times. V usage is TRBV28 and J usage is TRBJ2-7; unclear D gene. This CDR3 contains 13 residues. The V end was cut by 6 bases, the J end by 3 bases, with 12 bases between. Germline V CDR1 and CDR2: MDHEN, SYDVKM. The CDR3 here is CASSSQAIYEQYF. The CDR3 DNA reads as TGTGCCAGCAGCTCTCAGGCTATCTACGAGCAGTACTTC.

This clonotype was observed at least ten times. The chain recombines TRBV12-3 or TRBV12-4 with TRBJ1-1; 7 nucleotides align to TRBD1. Unmatched junction bases numbered 8, after V lost 6 bases and J lost 1 base. The CDR3 extends over 15 amino acids. The CDR3: CASSFTGTENTEAFF. For the CDR3, the DNA is TGTGCCAGCAGCTTTACCGGGACAGAGAACACTGAAGCTTTCTTT.

This clonotype was counted many times. The V gene is TRBV4-2, the J gene TRBJ2-1; 12 nucleotides line up with TRBD1. Germline lookup yields CDR1 LGHNA and CDR2 YNFKEQ. Unmatched junction bases numbered 7, after V lost 5 bases and J lost 8 bases. The CDR3 covers 15 residues. DNA for the CDR3: TGTGCCAGCAGCAACCGGGACAGGGGGCAGTATGAGCAGTTCTTC. This encodes CASSNRDRGQYEQFF.

This clonotype was observed a few times. The V gene is TRBV6-5, the J gene TRBJ2-1, with 9 bases lining up with TRBD2. The V and J ends lost 0 bases and 4 bases, in that order; junction bases with no gene match: 10. CDR3 length equals 18 residues. The germline V gene has CDR1 MNHEY and CDR2 SVGAGI. The CDR3 protein is CASSYSRASGVLYNEQFF. CDR3 sequence (DNA): TGTGCCAGCAGTTACTCGCGCGCTAGCGGGGTTCTTTACAATGAGCAGTTCTTC.

The chain employs TRBV5-6 and TRBJ1-3; tentatively, D is TRBD1 (6 bases). V lost 1 base and J lost 0, with 14 bases in between. The CDR3 loop spans 17 amino acids. Germline CDR1 reads SGHDT; CDR2 reads YYEEEE. The chain's CDR3 is CASSLSAGVSSGNTIYF. The DNA for the CDR3 is TGTGCCAGCAGCTTGTCTGCAGGGGTTAGCTCTGGAAACACCATATATTTT.

This clonotype was counted a few times. This rearrangement joins TRBV5-1 to TRBJ2-6; TRBD2 agrees at 11 bases. J lost 3 bases, V lost 1 base, and 6 bases had no gene match. The CDR3 contains 18 residues. Germline-derived CDR1 and CDR2 are SGHRS and YFSETQ. CDR3 DNA: TGCGCCAGCAGCTTGATTAGCGGGAGGGCCGGTGGGGCCAACGTCCTGACTTTC. It specifies CASSLISGRAGGANVLTF. The full variable domain, in which reference TRBV5-1 and TRBJ2-6 provide the parts outside the CDR3, is KAGVTQTPRYLIKTRGQQVTLSCSPISGHRSVSWYQQTPGQGLQFLFEYFSETQRNKGNFPGRFSGRQFSNSRSEMNVSTLELGDSALYLCASSLISGRAGGANVLTFGAGSRLTVL.

This clonotype has a count of ten or more. CDR3 nucleotides: TGCGCCAGCAGCCAAGACTCACACACAGGGGTTGGCAATCAGCCCCAGCATTTT. Protein product: CASSQDSHTGVGNQPQHF. The chain joins TRBV4-3 to TRBJ1-5, with 7 positions matching TRBD1. Trimming cost V 0 bases and J 2 bases; bases outside gene matches: 10. The CDR3 loop spans 18 amino acids. The germline CDR1 and CDR2 sequences are LGHNA and YSLEER.

Ten or more counts support this clonotype. The chain combines TRBV7-9 with TRBJ2-1; no firm D call. The V end lost 1 base, the J end lost 3 bases, and 10 bases lay between the germline ends. The CDR3 spans 15 residues. Looked up from germline, CDR1 is SEHNR and CDR2 is FQNEAQ (reference sequence). For the CDR3, the DNA is TGTGCCAGCAGCTTAGGGCGCCAGGACTACAATGAGCAGTTCTTC. Its translation: CASSLGRQDYNEQFF.

This clonotype showed up many times. The rearrangement joins TRBV4-2 to TRBJ2-1; D perhaps matches TRBD2 (5 bases). This CDR3 contains 11 residues. V was trimmed by 4 bases and J by 10 bases, leaving 8 bases between them. Per the germline V gene, CDR1 is LGHNA and CDR2 is YNFKEQ. The CDR3 DNA follows: TGTGCCAGCAGCCGAACGGGAGAGCAGTTCTTC. Translated, it gives CASSRTGEQFF.

In its sample, this clonotype was seen many times. The chain has TRBV10-3 and TRBJ1-3; D call uncertain. This CDR3 spans 13 amino acids. CDR1 and CDR2 from the germline V gene are ENHRY and SYGVKD. V lost 10 bases to trimming and J lost 4 bases, with 14 bases between them. CDR3: CATVAATGNTIYF. The CDR3 nucleotides are TGTGCCACGGTGGCAGCGACAGGAAACACCATATATTTT.

This clonotype has at least ten counts. V is TRBV15 and J is TRBJ2-5, with 9 bases identical to TRBD1. The germline CDR1 and CDR2 sequences are LNHNV and YYDKDF (reference sequence). The CDR3 is made up of 14 amino acids. The J segment lost 4 bases and the V segment lost 1 base, leaving 1 base of the junction unmatched. Written as DNA, the CDR3 is TGTGCCACCAGCAGAGGGACAGGGGCAGAGACCCAGTACTTC. Translation gives CATSRGTGAETQYF.

This clonotype was counted at least ten times. The V gene is TRBV5-1, the J gene TRBJ1-5; 7 nucleotides line up with TRBD1. J was trimmed by 3 bases and V by 0 bases; bases with no gene match: 3. Per germline, CDR1 SGHRS and CDR2 YFSETQ. The CDR3 covers 15 residues. CDR3 in DNA: TGCGCCAGCAGCTTGGGGACAGGCGACAATCAGCCCCAGCATTTT. Its translation is CASSLGTGDNQPQHF. The entire variable domain, with the rest obtained from reference TRBV5-1 and TRBJ1-5, is as follows: KAGVTQTPRYLIKTRGQQVTLSCSPISGHRSVSWYQQTPGQGLQFLFEYFSETQRNKGNFPGRFSGRQFSNSRSEMNVSTLELGDSALYLCASSLGTGDNQPQHFGDGTRLSIL.

The V gene is TRBV5-5, the J gene TRBJ2-3; D may correspond to TRBD1 or TRBD2 (5 bases each). The CDR3 extends over 16 amino acids. CDR1 is SGHKS and CDR2 is YYEKEE in the germline V gene (reference sequence). Trimming shortened V by 4 bases and J by 1 base, and 16 bases separated the two germline ends. The CDR3 loop reads CASSPLRGIGTDTQYF. The CDR3 nucleotides are TGTGCCAGCAGCCCGCTGAGGGGAATCGGCACAGATACGCAGTATTTT. The whole variable domain, remainder taken from reference TRBV5-5 and TRBJ2-3, is DAGVTQSPTHLIKTRGQQVTLRCSPISGHKSVSWYQQVLGQGPQFIFQYYEKEERGRGNFPDRFSARQFPNYSSELNVNALLLGDSALYLCASSPLRGIGTDTQYFGPGTRLTVL.